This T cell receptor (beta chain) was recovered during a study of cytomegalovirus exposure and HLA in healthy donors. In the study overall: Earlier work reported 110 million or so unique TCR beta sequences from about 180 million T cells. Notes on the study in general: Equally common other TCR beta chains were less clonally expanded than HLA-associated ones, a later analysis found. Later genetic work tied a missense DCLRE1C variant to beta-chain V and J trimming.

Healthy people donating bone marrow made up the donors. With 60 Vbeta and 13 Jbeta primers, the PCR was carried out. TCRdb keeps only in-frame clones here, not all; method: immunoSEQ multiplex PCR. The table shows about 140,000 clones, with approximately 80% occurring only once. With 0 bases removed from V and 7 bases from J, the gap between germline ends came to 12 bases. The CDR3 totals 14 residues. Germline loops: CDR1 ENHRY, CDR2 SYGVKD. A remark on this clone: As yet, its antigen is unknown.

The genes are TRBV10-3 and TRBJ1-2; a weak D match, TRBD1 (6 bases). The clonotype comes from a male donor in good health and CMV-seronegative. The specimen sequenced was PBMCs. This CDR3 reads CAISESIQGGGYTF. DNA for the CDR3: TGTGCCATCAGTGAGTCGATACAGGGTGGTGGCTACACCTTC.